Below, 9 T cell receptor beta chains from the same sample are listed, as sequenced in a study of T cell responses to AZD1222 COVID-19 vaccine. Here immunoSEQ multiplex PCR was the method, and the copy in TCRdb shows in-frame clones only, minus some. The table includes about 150,000 clones, less than 95% detected once. The specimen comprised peripheral blood, sampled 28 days after the second dose of the MenACWY control vaccine. All receptors derive from an adult who received the MenACWY meningococcal vaccine as a control.

The chain links TRBV21-1 to TRBJ1-1; the tabulated D call, TRBD1, remains unverified against the DNA. TRBV21-1 is classified as a pseudogene. This CDR3 region has 15 residues. CDR3 loop: CASTKGGHVNTEAFF. CDR3 nucleotide sequence: TGTGCCAGCACCAAAGGGGGACACGTGAACACTGAAGCTTTCTTT.

This sequence joins TRBV2 and TRBJ1-2, with D hard to call. The V gene lost 5 bases and the J gene lost 2 bases, with 9 bases spanning the gap. The CDR3 loop spans 13 amino acids. Germline V gives CDR1 SNHLY, CDR2 FYNNEI. The CDR3 spells CASSRTENYGYTF. The CDR3 coding sequence is TGTGCCAGCAGTCGGACGGAGAACTATGGCTACACCTTC.

This sequence joins TRBV7-6 and TRBJ1-6; D remains ambiguous. Germline CDR1 and CDR2: SGHVS and FNYEAQ. This CDR3 is 16 amino acids long. Deletions cut 5 bases from V and 4 bases from J, with 15 bases between. The CDR3: CASSLVTGKYNSPLHF. In nucleotides, the CDR3 is TGTGCCAGCAGCCTAGTGACGGGGAAATATAATTCACCCCTCCACTTT. The entire variable domain, with the rest obtained from reference TRBV7-6 and TRBJ1-6, is as follows: GAGVSQSPRYKVTKRGQDVALRCDPISGHVSLYWYRQALGQGPEFLTYFNYEAQQDKSGLPNDRFSAERPEGSISTLTIQRTEQRDSAMYRCASSLVTGKYNSPLHFGNGTRLTVT.

The chain joins TRBV5-1 to TRBJ1-1, with a tentative D call TRBD1 (5 bases). Germline CDR1 is SGHRS and CDR2 is YFSETQ. The CDR3 sequence is 15 residues long. Deletions cut 4 bases from V and 1 base from J, with 14 bases between. Written as DNA, the CDR3 is TGCGCCAGCAGCCCGATGGGGCAGCCGAACACTGAAGCTTTCTTT. Translating it yields CASSPMGQPNTEAFF.

The chain carries TRBV7-2 and TRBJ1-3; maybe TRBD1 (5 bases). The V end lost 6 bases, the J end lost 4 bases, and 16 bases lay between the germline ends. Germline V gene data show CDR1 as SGHTA and CDR2 as FQGNSA. CDR3 length: 15 amino acids. CDR3 in DNA: TGTGCCAGCAGAAGGCCCCGGGGGACGGGAAACACCATATATTTT. Translation: CASRRPRGTGNTIYF. Using reference TRBV7-2 and TRBJ1-3 for the parts outside the CDR3, the full variable domain is GAGVSQSPSNKVTEKGKDVELRCDPISGHTALYWYRQSLGQGLEFLIYFQGNSAPDKSGLPSDRFSAERTGGSVSTLTIQRTQQEDSAVYLCASRRPRGTGNTIYFGEGSWLTVV.

The J gene is TRBJ2-7, the V gene TRBV20-1, with TRBD2 matching over 14 bases. Germline trimming cut 3 bases from V and 2 bases from J; bases unmatched to any gene: 12. CDR3 length: 18 amino acids. The germline CDR1 and CDR2 sequences are DFQATT and SNEGSKA (reference sequence). The DNA of the CDR3 is TGCAGTGCTAGTTTTAGGGGACTAGCGGGGGAACTTACCTACGAGCAGTACTTC. This codes for CSASFRGLAGELTYEQYF.

This chain connects TRBV18 to TRBJ2-7; tentative D call: TRBD1 (5 bases). Germline V gives CDR1 KGHSH, CDR2 LQKENI. The CDR3 runs 13 residues. V was pared by 1 base and J by 7 bases, with 11 bases between. The CDR3 DNA sequence: TGTGCCAGCTCACCACTCGTAGGGGTTGAGCAGTACTTC. It translates to CASSPLVGVEQYF.

V is TRBV28 and J is TRBJ2-3; possibly TRBD1 for D (6 bases). Deletions cut 5 bases from V and 0 bases from J, with 9 bases between. CDR3 size: 14 residues. Germline loops: CDR1 MDHEN, CDR2 SYDVKM. CDR3 loop: CASSPTGSTDTQYF. The CDR3, as DNA: TGTGCCAGCAGTCCTACAGGGAGCACAGATACGCAGTATTTT.

CDR3 nucleotide sequence: TGTGCCAGTAGTCCCGAAGTTGACGGTGGGGACTATGGCTACACCTTC. Translated, it gives CASSPEVDGGDYGYTF. V is TRBV19 and J is TRBJ1-2, with D hard to call. The germline CDR1 and CDR2 sequences are LNHDA and SQIVND (reference sequence). The CDR3 length is 16 residues. Trimming took 5 bases from V and 3 from J, leaving 19 bases between them.